One and the same sample provided the 12 T cell receptor beta chains below, sequenced in a study of control samples from healthy donors and cancer patients. The table came from immunoSEQ multiplex PCR; TCRdb's copy has only in-frame clones and leaves some out. The sample has some 250,000 clones, roughly 87% seen once. Sequencing was done on a sample of PBMCs. The receptors shown here come from a woman between 55 and 75 years old with lung cancer.

The V call is TRBV7-4, the J call TRBJ2-7, with a tentative D call TRBD1 (8 bases). Germline loops: CDR1 SGHVT, CDR2 SQSDAQ. V was trimmed by 5 bases and J by 8 bases, leaving 22 bases between them. This CDR3 comprises 15 residues. The CDR3 is CASSPGRTGTMKQYF. Written as DNA, the CDR3 is TGTGCCAGCAGCCCAGGTCGGACAGGGACTATGAAGCAGTACTTC.

The chain links TRBV7-2 to TRBJ1-3; 9 nucleotides match TRBD1. The CDR3 runs 16 residues. Germline CDR1 and CDR2: SGHTA and FQGNSA. With 1 base clipped from V and 8 bases from J, the junction kept 9 bases outside the gene matches. DNA for the CDR3: TGTGCCAGCAGCTTAGGCCCGGACAGGGGCGGGGACACCATATATTTT. Protein: CASSLGPDRGGDTIYF.

The V call is TRBV19, the J call TRBJ1-1; D call uncertain. Trimming left V 4 bases short and J 0 bases short, with 9 bases between. This CDR3 has 14 residues. Germline CDR1 LNHDA, CDR2 SQIVND (reference sequence). The CDR3 region is CASSKTLMNTEAFF. Here the CDR3 DNA reads TGTGCCAGTAGTAAGACTTTAATGAACACTGAAGCTTTCTTT.

The J gene is TRBJ2-5, the V gene TRBV2, with TRBD2 matching over 8 bases. V trimming: 6 bases; J trimming: 9 bases; junction bases outside the gene matches: 12. The CDR3 runs to 14 residues. Per the germline V gene, CDR1 is SNHLY and CDR2 is FYNNEI. The CDR3 DNA sequence: TGTGCCAGCAGATGGAGCGGGAGTGCAGCGGCCCAGTACTTC. Translating gives CASRWSGSAAAQYF.

The CDR3 DNA reads as TGTGCCAGCAGTGAAAATATGAACTACAATGAGCAGTTCTTC. Translating gives CASSENMNYNEQFF. The chain joins TRBV2 to TRBJ2-1; D is undetermined. The CDR3 has 14 amino acids. Germline V lookup: CDR1 SNHLY, CDR2 FYNNEI. Trimming left V 2 bases short and J 3 bases short, with 8 bases between.

This sequence joins TRBV9 and TRBJ1-3; TRBD1 is a possible D gene (5 bases). The germline CDR1 and CDR2 sequences are SGDLS and YYNGEE. Deletions cut 2 bases from V and 0 bases from J, with 9 bases between. The CDR3 totals 15 residues. The CDR3 DNA is TGTGCCAGCAGCGTCTGGGGGAACTCTGGAAACACCATATATTTT. It codes for CASSVWGNSGNTIYF.

The chain links TRBV6-5 to TRBJ2-7; TRBD2 aligns across 10 bases. The junction had 3 bases not matched to a gene; V was cut back by 5 bases and J by 5 bases. The CDR3 length is 13 residues. The germline CDR1 and CDR2 sequences are MNHEY and SVGAGI. The CDR3 DNA is TGTGCCAGCAGTCTGGGACTAGCGCACGAGCAGTACTTC. It specifies CASSLGLAHEQYF.

This chain links TRBV5-4 with TRBJ2-2; 7 nucleotides match TRBD2. The germline gives CDR1 SGHNT, CDR2 YYREEE (reference sequence). J was trimmed by 6 bases and V by 0 bases; bases with no gene match: 8. The CDR3 length is 16 residues. DNA of the CDR3: TGTGCCAGCAGCTTGGTGGGCGGGAGAGCAGCCGGGGAGCTGTTTTTT. Protein product: CASSLVGGRAAGELFF. The entire variable domain, with the rest obtained from reference TRBV5-4 and TRBJ2-2, is as follows: ETGVTQSPTHLIKTRGQQVTLRCSSQSGHNTVSWYQQALGQGPQFIFQYYREEENGRGNFPPRFSGLQFPNYSSELNVNALELDDSALYLCASSLVGGRAAGELFFGEGSRLTVL.

As concerns this clone: Different DNA sequences within this sample yield the same CDR3. This chain connects TRBV14 to TRBJ1-2, with D unclear. CDR3 length equals 14 residues. Germline assignment: CDR1 SGHDN and CDR2 FVKESK. Trimming stripped 2 bases from V and 1 base from J, with 8 bases between. The DNA of the CDR3 is TGTGCCAGCAGCCAAATGGCAGGTAACTATGGCTACACCTTC. This sequence encodes CASSQMAGNYGYTF.

This rearrangement joins TRBV27 to TRBJ1-5; a weak D match, TRBD1 (5 bases). Per germline, CDR1 MNHEY and CDR2 SMNVEV (reference sequence). V was shortened by 2 bases and J by 0 bases, with 8 bases between the two germline ends. CDR3 size: 15 residues. CDR3 sequence reads: CASSLTTVSNQPQHF. The CDR3 DNA follows: TGTGCCAGCAGTTTAACGACAGTTAGCAATCAGCCCCAGCATTTT.

V gene TRBV5-4 combines with J gene TRBJ2-7, with D possibly matching TRBD2 (6 bases). The CDR3 contains 14 residues. CDR1 is SGHNT and CDR2 is YYREEE in the germline V gene (reference sequence). V was shortened by 0 bases and J by 0 bases, with 7 bases between the two germline ends. CDR3 in DNA: TGTGCCAGCAGCTTGGGCGGGGCCTCCTACGAGCAGTACTTC. This translates into CASSLGGASYEQYF.

The V and J genes are TRBV27 and TRBJ1-3; no reliable D call. The CDR3 consists of 11 residues. The germline gives CDR1 MNHEY, CDR2 SMNVEV (reference sequence). Trimming left V 6 bases short and J 2 bases short, with 2 bases between. CDR3 sequence reads: CASRAGNTIYF. DNA for the CDR3: TGTGCCAGCAGGGCTGGAAACACCATATATTTT.